Below are 16 T cell receptor beta chains sequenced from a single sample in a study of CDR3 diversity in severe acne. TCRdb re-called the PCR reads through MiXCR, storing one row per CDR3 protein. The table includes tens of thousands of distinct CDR3 sequences, approximately 51% detected once. The sample taken for sequencing was blood. The receptors come from a male donor in good health, without acne.

On this clonotype itself: Being one base from a much bigger clone, this may be a read error. The chain carries TRBV5-1 and TRBJ1-2; 7 bases line up with TRBD1. Germline CDR1 is SGHRS and CDR2 is YFSETQ. The CDR3 contains 14 residues. The CDR3 region is CAGSLVGDSKVYTF. CDR3 bases: TGCGCCGGCAGCTTGGTCGGGGACAGCAAAGTCTACACCTTC.

V and J are TRBV5-1 and TRBJ2-1; TRBD2 agrees at 9 bases. V trimming: 3 bases; J trimming: 2 bases; junction bases outside the gene matches: 3. Germline lookup yields CDR1 SGHRS and CDR2 YFSETQ. This CDR3 comprises 15 residues. The CDR3 here is CASSYGTSPYNEQFF. The CDR3 coding sequence is TGCGCCAGCAGCTACGGGACTAGCCCCTACAATGAGCAGTTCTTC.

V gene TRBV20-1 combines with J gene TRBJ2-1; D perhaps matches TRBD2 (6 bases). The length of the CDR3 is 13 residues. CDR1 and CDR2 from the germline V gene are DFQATT and SNEGSKA (reference sequence). V lost 2 bases to trimming and J lost 10 bases, with 15 bases between them. The CDR3 is CSARLGSSYEQFF. The CDR3, as DNA: TGCAGTGCTAGACTCGGGAGCTCCTACGAGCAGTTCTTC.

As for this clonotype: The junction differs from germline at one of its ends, possibly a read error. The rearrangement joins TRBV28 to TRBJ2-3; TRBD2 is a possible D gene (6 bases). The CDR3 spans 14 residues. Germline V gene sequence: CDR1 MDHEN, CDR2 SYDVKM. The CDR3 protein is CASRPGLPPDTQYF. The CDR3 DNA follows: TGTGCCAGCAGACCGGGACTTCCTCCAGATACGCAGTACTTT.

This clonotype was picked up a small number of times. J is TRBJ1-2 and V is TRBV5-1, with 7 bases identical to TRBD1. The CDR3 totals 15 residues. The ends lost 4 bases at V and 4 bases at J; junction bases unmatched: 10. Germline V gene lookup returns CDR1 SGHRS and CDR2 YFSETQ. The CDR3 spells CASSEPTGKSYGYTF. CDR3 in DNA: TGCGCCAGCAGCGAACCGACAGGGAAGAGCTATGGCTACACCTTC.

The chain recombines TRBV24-1 with TRBJ2-2; 14 positions match TRBD2. The trim removed 2 bases at V and 6 bases at J, leaving 10 bases unmatched. Germline-derived CDR1 and CDR2 are KGHDR and SFDVKD. This CDR3 spans 19 amino acids. The CDR3 is CATSDSPGLAGAAAGELFF. CDR3 in DNA: TGTGCCACCAGTGATTCCCCGGGACTAGCGGGAGCCGCAGCCGGGGAGCTGTTTTTT.

This chain links TRBV2 with TRBJ1-1, with TRBD1 matching 7 bases. The germline CDR1 and CDR2 sequences are SNHLY and FYNNEI. The CDR3 runs to 15 residues. Germline trimming cut 7 bases from V and 4 bases from J; bases unmatched to any gene: 12. The CDR3 DNA reads TGTGCCAGCACCGAGAGGGGGCATATCGGCACTGAAGCTTTCTTT. This codes for CASTERGHIGTEAFF.

The CDR3 DNA follows: TGTGCCAGCAGTTACCCCTCGCGGGAGCAGTACTTC. Protein sequence: CASSYPSREQYF. This chain links TRBV7-2 with TRBJ2-7; no reliable D call. The germline V and J ends were trimmed by 6 bases and 7 bases, with 13 bases remaining between them. The germline CDR1 and CDR2 sequences are SGHTA and FQGNSA. This CDR3 comprises 12 residues.

The chain links TRBV24-1 to TRBJ1-1; D might be TRBD1 (6 bases). Trimming removed 7 bases from V and 6 bases from J, with 14 bases in between. The CDR3 covers 13 residues. Germline values: CDR1 KGHDR, CDR2 SFDVKD. The CDR3 region is CATRKQGGPEAFF. The CDR3 DNA is TGTGCCACCAGAAAACAGGGAGGACCTGAAGCTTTCTTT.

In this sample, this clonotype turned up many times. This clone may be a read error of a much larger clone one base away. The chain combines TRBV20-1 with TRBJ2-5; TRBD1 or TRBD2 may be the D gene (5 bases each). The CDR3 totals 11 residues. From germline, CDR1 is DFQATT and CDR2 SNEGSKA (reference sequence). The V end lost 3 bases, the J end lost 5 bases, and 7 bases lay between the germline ends. As DNA, the CDR3 is TGCAGTGCTAGCAGGGAGGAGACCCAGTACTTC. Translation gives CSASREETQYF.

V and J are TRBV11-2 and TRBJ2-3; 9 positions agree with TRBD2. Germline lookup yields CDR1 SGHAT and CDR2 FQNNGV. The V gene end was trimmed by 2 bases and the J gene end by 2 bases; junction bases not matched to a gene: 5. The CDR3 sequence is 16 residues long. CDR3 protein: CASSLIAGGYTDTQYF. In nucleotides, the CDR3 is TGTGCCAGCAGCTTAATCGCGGGAGGGTACACAGATACGCAGTATTTT.

This clonotype was counted many times. The genes are TRBV7-8 and TRBJ2-1; 7 nucleotides align to TRBD2. This CDR3 is built from 15 residues. CDR1 and CDR2 (germline): SGHVS, FQNEAQ. Trimming removed 2 bases from V and 4 bases from J; junction bases left unmatched: 5. CDR3 protein: CASSLSGIFYNEQFF. DNA of the CDR3: TGTGCCAGCAGCTTAAGCGGGATATTTTACAATGAGCAGTTCTTC.

The chain recombines TRBV20-1 with TRBJ2-7, with D uncertain. CDR3 size: 15 residues. With 0 bases removed from V and 0 bases from J, the gap between germline ends came to 12 bases. Germline V gene data show CDR1 as DFQATT and CDR2 as SNEGSKA (reference sequence). The CDR3 nucleotides are TGCAGTGCTAGAGACACAACCCGTCCCTCCTACGAGCAGTACTTC. Encoded protein: CSARDTTRPSYEQYF.

This clonotype was seen at least ten times. The DNA of the CDR3 is TGTGCCTGGAGTGTAACGGGTGGCACGGCCGAACACATTCAGTACTTC. Translation: CAWSVTGGTAEHIQYF. The chain uses TRBV30 and TRBJ2-4; D is uncertain. This CDR3 has 16 residues. V gave up 0 bases and J gave up 8 bases, with 20 bases separating them. Germline loops: CDR1 GTSNPN, CDR2 SVGIG (reference sequence).

In its sample, this clonotype was seen a few times. The junction and the germline gene differ at one end; a read error may be behind it. J is TRBJ2-1 and V is TRBV30; the D gene is possibly TRBD2 (5 bases). The CDR3 loop spans 13 amino acids. Looked up from germline, CDR1 is GTSNPN and CDR2 is SVGIG (reference sequence). The CDR3 nucleotides are TGTGCCTGGAGTGGGACTTCGACCAATGGGCAGTTCTTC. Protein: CAWSGTSTNGQFF.

This rearrangement joins TRBV18 to TRBJ2-2; D is possibly TRBD1 (6 bases). V lost 5 bases, J lost 7 bases, and 8 bases lay in between. Germline CDR1 and CDR2: KGHSH and LQKENI. The CDR3 has 12 amino acids. The CDR3 here is CASSMDSGELFF. DNA of the CDR3: TGTGCCAGCTCAATGGACAGCGGGGAGCTGTTTTTT.